These 27 T cell receptor beta chains came from one sample sequenced in a study of blood T cell repertoires in COVID-19. The protocol was immunoSEQ multiplex PCR, while the TCRdb copy is restricted to in-frame clones and leaves out a portion. Of around 180,000 clones listed, under 85% were seen once; the top ten hold about 6.9%. The sample comprised peripheral blood. The receptors come from a man older than 75 with COVID-19, enrolled during active disease.

The chain carries TRBV30 and TRBJ2-3; D perhaps matches TRBD2 (6 bases). V lost 4 bases, J lost 6 bases, and 17 bases lay in between. The germline V gene encodes CDR1 GTSNPN and CDR2 SVGIG (reference sequence). The CDR3 runs to 14 residues. The chain's CDR3 is CAWTPPGDPDTQYF. In DNA, the CDR3 is TGTGCCTGGACCCCCCCGGGGGACCCGGATACGCAGTATTTT.

This chain uses TRBV19 with TRBJ2-2, with 15 positions matching TRBD2. This CDR3 has 21 residues. V shed 6 bases, J shed 4 bases, and the junction held 18 bases outside the gene matches. The germline V gene has CDR1 LNHDA and CDR2 SQIVND (reference sequence). In DNA form, the CDR3 reads TGTGCCAGTAGCCAACCGGGACTGCGGACTAGCGGGGGGGCCCGCACCGGGGAGCTGTTTTTT. It specifies CASSQPGLRTSGGARTGELFF.

This clone occurred a few times. The chain uses TRBV2 and TRBJ2-2; D gene ambiguous. In germline, CDR1 is SNHLY, CDR2 FYNNEI. This CDR3 region has 13 residues. Trimming took 5 bases from V and 4 from J, leaving 8 bases between them. This chain's CDR3 is CASSYFGTGELFF. Written as DNA, the CDR3 is TGTGCCAGCAGTTACTTCGGCACCGGGGAGCTGTTTTTT.

The CDR3, as DNA: TGTGCCATCGGAGGGGCGTATGGCTACACCTTC. This encodes CAIGGAYGYTF. The V and J genes are TRBV10-3 and TRBJ1-2; maybe TRBD1 (5 bases). Germline V gives CDR1 ENHRY, CDR2 SYGVKD. This CDR3 comprises 11 residues. The V end was cut by 8 bases, the J end by 5 bases, with 9 bases between.

This clone occurred a few times. The V gene is TRBV9, the J gene TRBJ1-2; 7 bases agree with TRBD1. Looked up from germline, CDR1 is SGDLS and CDR2 is YYNGEE. The V segment lost 4 bases and the J segment 4 bases; nucleotides outside the gene matches: 7. The CDR3 has 14 amino acids. The CDR3 coding sequence is TGTGCCAGCAGCCCCCGACAGGGCAGCTATGGCTACACCTTC. This codes for CASSPRQGSYGYTF.

This clone was observed a single time. The rearrangement joins TRBV5-1 to TRBJ1-1, with D unclear. This CDR3 spans 13 amino acids. Trimming took 0 bases from V and 3 from J, leaving 6 bases between them. Looked up from germline, CDR1 is SGHRS and CDR2 is YFSETQ. The CDR3 loop is CASSLGEDTEAFF. For the CDR3, the DNA is TGCGCCAGCAGCTTGGGGGAGGACACTGAAGCTTTCTTT.

The chain uses TRBV7-2 and TRBJ1-6; 7 bases map to TRBD1. The CDR3 has 16 amino acids. The trim removed 1 base at V and 9 bases at J, leaving 9 bases unmatched. The V gene's germline CDR1 is SGHTA and CDR2 FQGNSA. The CDR3, as DNA: TGTGCCAGCAGCTTAGGGCCCAGGGGGACAACTTCACCCCTCCACTTT. The encoded protein is CASSLGPRGTTSPLHF.

The J gene is TRBJ1-6, the V gene TRBV6-5; perhaps TRBD1 as D (5 bases). The CDR3 covers 14 residues. Germline loops: CDR1 MNHEY, CDR2 SVGAGI. V was cut by 11 bases and J by 0 bases, with 11 bases left in between. CDR3 protein: CAAWQGSYNSPLHF. CDR3 bases: TGTGCCGCCTGGCAGGGCTCCTATAATTCACCCCTCCACTTT.

V and J are TRBV3-1 (or the pseudogene TRBV3-2) and TRBJ1-2, with D unresolved. Germline lookup yields CDR1 LGHDT and CDR2 YNNKEL (reference sequence). The CDR3 is 15 amino acids. Trimming shortened V by 1 base and J by 4 bases, and 13 bases separated the two germline ends. The CDR3 sequence: CASSQGTRRSYGYTF. The DNA for the CDR3 is TGTGCCAGCAGCCAAGGGACTCGGCGTAGCTATGGCTACACCTTC.

V gene TRBV27 combines with J gene TRBJ1-3, with D uncertain. From germline, CDR1 is MNHEY and CDR2 SMNVEV (reference sequence). The CDR3 loop spans 18 amino acids. Trimming took 3 bases from V and 0 from J, leaving 18 bases between them. The CDR3 sequence: CASSFSYSYFRSGNTIYF. As DNA, the CDR3 is TGTGCCAGCAGTTTCTCATACAGTTACTTTCGCTCTGGAAACACCATATATTTT.

This clone appeared a few times. The chain is built from TRBV7-9 and TRBJ1-2, with TRBD1 identical over 7 bases. Trimming took 5 bases from V and 4 from J; bases not matched to a gene: 10. The CDR3 totals 15 residues. Germline values: CDR1 SEHNR, CDR2 FQNEAQ (reference sequence). CDR3 loop: CASSPRQGVVYGYTF. The DNA for the CDR3 is TGTGCCAGCAGCCCAAGACAGGGAGTAGTCTATGGCTACACCTTC.

The chain has TRBV6-5 and TRBJ2-5; 9 nucleotides line up with TRBD2. This CDR3 contains 13 residues. The germline gives CDR1 MNHEY, CDR2 SVGAGI. The V and J ends lost 6 bases and 4 bases, in that order; junction bases with no gene match: 3. The DNA of the CDR3 is TGTGCCAGCAGGCTAGCGGGGTTAGAGACCCAGTACTTC. Amino acid sequence: CASRLAGLETQYF.

The chain employs TRBV4-2 and TRBJ2-7; D uncertain. Looked up from germline, CDR1 is LGHNA and CDR2 is YNFKEQ. The length of the CDR3 is 14 residues. V lost 0 bases and J 1 base, leaving 7 bases between the germline ends. The CDR3: CASSQEERSYEQYF. As DNA, the CDR3 is TGTGCCAGCAGCCAAGAAGAGCGATCCTACGAGCAGTACTTC.

The chain has TRBV11-3 and TRBJ2-1, with 13 bases lining up with TRBD2. CDR1 is SGHNT and CDR2 is YENEEA in the germline V gene. V was clipped by 3 bases and J by 6 bases; unmatched bases: 5. The CDR3 length is 16 residues. CDR3 loop: CASSLATSGGANEQFF. In DNA form, the CDR3 reads TGTGCCAGCAGCTTGGCCACTAGCGGGGGGGCCAATGAGCAGTTCTTC. Variable domain in full (rest from reference TRBV11-3 and TRBJ2-1): EAGVVQSPRYKIIEKKQPVAFWCNPISGHNTLYWYLQNLGQGPELLIRYENEEAVDDSQLPKDRFSAERLKGVDSTLKIQPAELGDSAVYLCASSLATSGGANEQFFGPGTRLTVL.

Only one count was recorded for this clone. The chain has TRBV7-9 and TRBJ2-7, with 8 positions matching TRBD1. Germline V CDR1 and CDR2: SEHNR, FQNEAQ (reference sequence). Trimming at V came to 5 bases and at J to 0 bases, leaving 6 bases not matched to a gene. This CDR3 has 15 residues. CDR3 sequence reads: CASSPGTGLSYEQYF. CDR3 DNA: TGTGCCAGCAGCCCAGGGACAGGACTCTCCTACGAGCAGTACTTC.

The chain joins TRBV6-5 to TRBJ2-6; D unclear. Germline-derived CDR1 and CDR2 are MNHEY and SVGAGI. The V end lost 7 bases, the J end lost 2 bases, and 9 bases lay between the germline ends. CDR3 size: 14 residues. The CDR3 region has the DNA TGTGCCAGCACCGACGAGGCTGGGGCCAACGTCCTGACTTTC. The encoded protein is CASTDEAGANVLTF.

J is TRBJ2-5 and V is TRBV2; a possible D gene is TRBD2 (6 bases). The CDR3 covers 15 residues. Germline V gene sequence: CDR1 SNHLY, CDR2 FYNNEI. Trimming left V 5 bases short and J 0 bases short, with 13 bases between. The CDR3 loop reads CASSQEAGNQETQYF. The CDR3 nucleotides read TGTGCCAGCAGTCAGGAAGCGGGTAACCAAGAGACCCAGTACTTC.

This chain joins TRBV23-1 and TRBJ2-7; D is unresolved. TRBV23-1 is assigned to the ORF class and has an uncertain function. V lost 0 bases and J 3 bases, leaving 12 bases between the germline ends. The length of the CDR3 is 15 residues. The CDR3 spells CASSQSESAGYEQYF. CDR3 coding DNA: TGCGCCAGCAGTCAATCGGAGTCGGCCGGCTACGAGCAGTACTTC.

This rearrangement joins TRBV5-3 to TRBJ1-3, with a tentative D call TRBD1 (5 bases). TRBV5-3 is an ORF, and what it does is uncertain. Trimming stripped 4 bases from V and 0 bases from J, with 17 bases between. The length of the CDR3 is 17 residues. The CDR3 here is CARSATWGGSSGNTIYF. The DNA of the CDR3 is TGTGCCAGAAGCGCAACATGGGGGGGTTCCTCTGGAAACACCATATATTTT.

This chain uses TRBV21-1 with TRBJ2-2; the table's D call, TRBD2, has no DNA check behind it. TRBV21-1 corresponds to a pseudogene. There are 15 residues in the CDR3. CDR3: CASSKGGPGAGELFF. In nucleotides, the CDR3 is TGTGCCAGCAGCAAGGGGGGGCCGGGTGCCGGGGAGCTGTTTTTT.

In regard to this clone: Germline and junction disagree at one end, which may indicate a read error. The chain employs TRBV7-9 and TRBJ1-6; D possibly corresponds to TRBD1 (6 bases). Germline CDR1 SEHNR, CDR2 FQNEAQ (reference sequence). CDR3 length equals 14 residues. In nucleotides, the CDR3 is TGTGCCAGCAGCTTCAGGGACAATAAATCACCCCTCCACTTT. Protein sequence: CASSFRDNKSPLHF.

This chain links TRBV2 with TRBJ1-5; D not resolved. Per the germline V gene, CDR1 is SNHLY and CDR2 is FYNNEI. The CDR3 sequence is 15 residues long. Trimming cost V 1 base and J 7 bases, with 14 bases left between them. In DNA, the CDR3 is TGTGCCAGCAGTGAAGACCGCGGCAGAATACAGCCCCAGCATTTT. Protein sequence: CASSEDRGRIQPQHF.

The rearrangement joins TRBV9 to TRBJ2-1, with D possibly TRBD2 on 5 matching bases. The CDR3 length is 13 residues. The V gene's germline CDR1 is SGDLS and CDR2 YYNGEE. The V end was cut by 6 bases, the J end by 2 bases, with 9 bases between. The chain's CDR3 is CASKGEAYNEQFF. CDR3 in DNA: TGTGCCAGCAAGGGAGAGGCCTACAATGAGCAGTTCTTC. Together with reference TRBV9 and TRBJ2-1, the CDR3 gives the full variable domain: DSGVTQTPKHLITATGQRVTLRCSPRSGDLSVYWYQQSLDQGLQFLIQYYNGEERAKGNILERFSAQQFPDLHSELNLSSLELGDSALYFCASKGEAYNEQFFGPGTRLTVL.

The chain carries TRBV2 and TRBJ1-1; 10 positions match TRBD1. CDR3 length equals 15 residues. Germline values: CDR1 SNHLY, CDR2 FYNNEI. J lost 4 bases, V lost 1 base, and 3 bases had no gene match. In DNA, the CDR3 is TGTGCCAGCAGTGAAGAGGGGACAGGGGCCACTGAAGCTTTCTTT. The encoded protein is CASSEEGTGATEAFF.

This clone came up a few times. The chain employs TRBV5-4 and TRBJ1-3, with TRBD1 matching 7 bases. The CDR3 length is 16 residues. The germline V gene encodes CDR1 SGHNT and CDR2 YYREEE (reference sequence). Losses at the gene ends were 5 bases for V and 0 bases for J; bases not matched to a gene: 8. The CDR3, as DNA: TGTGCCAGCAGTCCTGACAGGGCCTCCTCTGGAAACACCATATATTTT. It is translated as CASSPDRASSGNTIYF.

The V and J genes are TRBV6-5 and TRBJ1-3, with D possibly being TRBD1 (5 bases). The germline CDR1 and CDR2 sequences are MNHEY and SVGAGI. CDR3 length equals 15 residues. V lost 4 bases and J 0 bases, leaving 10 bases between the germline ends. In DNA form, the CDR3 reads TGTGCCAGCAGTTTCGACAGCTCCTCTGGAAACACCATATATTTT. This codes for CASSFDSSSGNTIYF.

This clone was counted only a few times. The CDR3 DNA is TGTGCCAGCAGCCCGCAGGGAAGTGATGGCTACACCTTC. Its protein product is CASSPQGSDGYTF. This chain connects TRBV6-5 to TRBJ1-2, with a possible D match to TRBD1 (5 bases). V was trimmed by 6 bases and J by 6 bases, leaving 14 bases between them. The CDR3 loop spans 13 amino acids. CDR1 MNHEY and CDR2 SVGAGI come from the germline V gene.